The 20 T cell receptor beta chains given below trace back to one sample, sequenced in a study of a mutant IDH1 vaccine in newly diagnosed glioma. Time point meaning: baseline, week 1 (first vaccination visit). Treatment indicated: pre-vaccination baseline after standard-of-care therapy. Data came from immunoSEQ multiplex PCR; TCRdb stores just in-frame clones and leaves some out. The top ten clones hold roughly 5% of a sample with about 88,000 clones, over 75% of them seen once. The sample consisted of PBMCs, taken from a glioma patient treated with radiotherapy, temozolomide or both. These receptor sequences come from a man in his forties with glioma. Some clones in this sample may be carry-over from other donors' samples.

The gene calls are TRBV2 and TRBJ1-5; TRBD1 agrees at 7 bases. V lost 3 bases, J lost 14 bases, and 16 bases stayed unmatched. This CDR3 contains 15 residues. CDR1 is SNHLY, CDR2 FYNNEI, per germline. As DNA, the CDR3 is TGTGCCAGCAGTGAGATCGCCGGACAGGTCCTCTTAGAGCATTTT. It yields the protein CASSEIAGQVLLEHF.

This clone was observed a single time. This CDR3 is CASSFGQASGNTIYF. DNA for the CDR3: TGTGCCAGCAGCTTCGGACAGGCCTCTGGAAACACCATATATTTT. The gene calls are TRBV7-9 and TRBJ1-3; 7 nucleotides line up with TRBD1. Per germline, CDR1 SEHNR and CDR2 FQNEAQ (reference sequence). The CDR3 length is 15 residues. The V gene end was trimmed by 3 bases and the J gene end by 0 bases; junction bases not matched to a gene: 2.

The rearrangement joins TRBV29-1 to TRBJ2-7; D uncertain. V was trimmed by 4 bases and J by 6 bases, leaving 10 bases between them. CDR1 and CDR2 (germline): SQVTM, ANQGSEA. CDR3 size: 11 residues. CDR3 DNA sequence: TGCAGCGTTGGACAAGTCGCCGAGCAGTACTTC. The encoded protein is CSVGQVAEQYF.

This clone was seen a few times. CDR3 DNA sequence: TGCGCCAGCAGCCAAGAAAGCGGCAGACTCGGCTATGGCTACACCTTC. Protein product: CASSQESGRLGYGYTF. V is TRBV4-1 and J is TRBJ1-2; D is uncertain. V was cut by 0 bases and J by 4 bases, with 15 bases left in between. CDR3 length equals 16 residues. Germline CDR1 MGHRA, CDR2 YSYEKL.

The chain joins TRBV28 to TRBJ1-1; D is unresolved. CDR1 MDHEN and CDR2 SYDVKM come from the germline V gene. V gave up 6 bases and J gave up 4 bases, with 9 bases separating them. The CDR3 length is 12 residues. The CDR3 coding sequence is TGTGCCAGCAGGGATACAAGCACTGAAGCTTTCTTT. This codes for CASRDTSTEAFF.

The chain uses TRBV6-5 and TRBJ2-7, with 7 bases aligning to TRBD2. The junction had 10 bases not matched to a gene; V was cut back by 8 bases and J by 0 bases. The length of the CDR3 is 15 residues. The germline V gene has CDR1 MNHEY and CDR2 SVGAGI. DNA for the CDR3: TGTGCCAGCTGCGAGCAGGGCGGGAGCTCCTACGAGCAGTACTTC. Residues: CASCEQGGSSYEQYF.

Only a few counts were recorded for this clone. The chain joins TRBV7-8 to TRBJ1-2; 7 bases map to TRBD1. Germline values: CDR1 SGHVS, CDR2 FQNEAQ. The CDR3 has 13 amino acids. V shed 4 bases and J 4 bases; nucleotides not matched to a gene: 3. As DNA, the CDR3 is TGTGCCAGCAGCTCGGACAGGAGCTATGGCTACACCTTC. It encodes CASSSDRSYGYTF.

This clone was seen a single time. The junction differs from germline at one of its ends, possibly a read error. The chain has TRBV19 and TRBJ1-1, with no clear D. The CDR3 is made up of 11 amino acids. Germline CDR1 LNHDA, CDR2 SQIVND (reference sequence). CDR3 sequence reads: CASSFRTGAFF. CDR3 in DNA: TGTGCCAGTAGCTTCCGAACTGGAGCTTTCTTT.

The chain joins TRBV5-6 to TRBJ1-3; no definite D call. Trimming left V 7 bases short and J 0 bases short, with 8 bases between. Germline loops: CDR1 SGHDT, CDR2 YYEEEE. The CDR3 covers 13 residues. In DNA, the CDR3 is TGTGCCAGCTACGATTACTCTGGAAACACCATATATTTT. It yields the protein CASYDYSGNTIYF.

This rearrangement joins TRBV7-2 to TRBJ2-2, with D maybe TRBD1 (5 bases). The V gene's germline CDR1 is SGHTA and CDR2 FQGNSA. The V gene lost 1 base and the J gene lost 4 bases, with 7 bases spanning the gap. This CDR3 is 14 amino acids long. The CDR3: CASSLVRVTGELFF. CDR3 nucleotide sequence: TGTGCCAGCAGCTTAGTCAGGGTCACCGGGGAGCTGTTTTTT.

This chain joins TRBV5-4 and TRBJ2-6, with D perhaps TRBD2 (5 bases). CDR3 length equals 15 residues. In germline, CDR1 is SGHNT, CDR2 YYREEE (reference sequence). V lost 2 bases, J lost 0 bases, and 6 bases lay in between. CDR3 coding DNA: TGTGCCAGCAGCTTCGCGGGCTCTGGGGCCAACGTCCTGACTTTC. This sequence encodes CASSFAGSGANVLTF.

The J gene is TRBJ1-6, the V gene TRBV6-5, with D possibly TRBD1 on 5 matching bases. The germline V and J ends were trimmed by 0 bases and 7 bases, with 10 bases remaining between them. The CDR3 extends over 15 amino acids. Germline V gene sequence: CDR1 MNHEY, CDR2 SVGAGI. The CDR3 sequence: CASSYSTKGNSPLHF. In DNA form, the CDR3 reads TGTGCCAGCAGTTACTCGACCAAGGGGAATTCACCCCTCCACTTT.

This clone has ten or more counts. V and J are TRBV14 and TRBJ1-2; D gene uncertain. The germline V gene has CDR1 SGHDN and CDR2 FVKESK. The V and J ends lost 4 bases and 0 bases respectively, with 6 bases between them. The CDR3 consists of 13 residues. CDR3 nucleotide sequence: TGTGCCAGCAGCCCCAGGCCTAACTATGGCTACACCTTC. Encoded protein: CASSPRPNYGYTF.

The chain combines TRBV30 with TRBJ2-7, with D perhaps assigned TRBD1 or TRBD2 (6 bases each). There are 17 residues in the CDR3. Trimming removed 4 bases at V and 3 bases at J, with 25 bases between. Germline CDR1 reads GTSNPN; CDR2 reads SVGIG (reference sequence). CDR3: CAWTRRGERLSRYEQYF. CDR3 in DNA: TGTGCCTGGACAAGGAGGGGGGAAAGGCTCTCACGCTACGAGCAGTACTTC.

This clone turned up a few times. The chain carries TRBV7-9 and TRBJ1-1, with D perhaps TRBD1 (5 bases). The CDR3 loop spans 13 amino acids. CDR1 is SEHNR and CDR2 is FQNEAQ in the germline V gene (reference sequence). Trimming removed 1 base from V and 4 bases from J, with 7 bases in between. CDR3 DNA sequence: TGTGCCAGCAGCTTAGTTGGGACCACTGAAGCTTTCTTT. As protein: CASSLVGTTEAFF.

V is TRBV4-2 and J is TRBJ2-7; D gene uncertain. This CDR3 has 12 amino acids. CDR1 and CDR2 from the germline V gene are LGHNA and YNFKEQ. The V and J ends lost 2 bases and 2 bases respectively, with 4 bases between them. This CDR3 is CASSQPPYEQYF. DNA for the CDR3: TGTGCCAGCAGCCAACCCCCCTACGAGCAGTACTTC.

The CDR3 protein is CAWSVLGEQYF. The CDR3 nucleotides are TGTGCCTGGAGTGTCCTCGGGGAGCAGTACTTC. The V and J genes are TRBV30 and TRBJ2-7; D not certain. Germline loops: CDR1 GTSNPN, CDR2 SVGIG (reference sequence). The ends were cut back, 0 bases at V and 7 bases at J, with 7 bases in the middle. This CDR3 region has 11 residues.

This clone occurred a few times. This chain uses TRBV6-5 with TRBJ2-7; 8 bases align to TRBD1. CDR1 MNHEY and CDR2 SVGAGI come from the germline V gene. There are 14 residues in the CDR3. With V trimmed by 0 bases and J by 6 bases, 4 bases remained unmatched. As DNA, the CDR3 is TGTGCCAGCAGTTACTCGGGACAGGTCGTCGAGCAGTACTTC. Translated, it gives CASSYSGQVVEQYF.

CDR3 nucleotides: TGTGCCAGCAGTTCAACTCCCGGGACGATGTTTTTT. Protein product: CASSSTPGTMFF. The chain carries TRBV6-5 and TRBJ2-2; either TRBD1 or TRBD2 may fit D (5 bases each). The germline V and J ends were trimmed by 4 bases and 15 bases, with 15 bases remaining between them. The germline CDR1 and CDR2 sequences are MNHEY and SVGAGI. This CDR3 spans 12 amino acids.

The chain carries TRBV5-1 and TRBJ2-5; D is undetermined. V lost 2 bases and J 5 bases, leaving 7 bases between the germline ends. The V gene's germline CDR1 is SGHRS and CDR2 YFSETQ. CDR3 length equals 12 residues. CDR3 amino acids: CASSFFEETQYF. CDR3 coding DNA: TGCGCCAGCAGCTTTTTCGAGGAGACCCAGTACTTC.